Listed below are T cell receptor beta chains from one sample, sequenced in a study of cytomegalovirus exposure and HLA in healthy donors. Clones were sequenced by immunoSEQ multiplex PCR, and TCRdb holds only the in-frame ones, with some missing. The profile shows 80,000 or so clones, about 9.5% of them singletons. Material: PBMCs. The receptors come from a man in his sixties in good health and CMV-seropositive. Both conserved end residues are part of each CDR3. The order of the fields is D gene, J gene, V gene, clone size, CDR3 protein, CDR3 DNA. D genes are given only for firm matches. Where a row states a size, it is once, few, many or the class of an expanded clone; other rows omit it.

d_call: .; j_call: TRBJ1-4; v_call: TRBV7-2; clone_size: .; cdr3_aa: CASSFQGAYEKLFF; cdr3_nt: TGTGCCAGCAGCTTTCAAGGGGCCTATGAAAAACTGTTTTTT
d_call: .; j_call: TRBJ1-4; v_call: TRBV28; clone_size: few; cdr3_aa: CASSRPQGGDEKLFF; cdr3_nt: TGTGCCAGCAGTCGCCCCCAGGGTGGTGATGAAAAACTGTTTTTT
d_call: TRBD2; j_call: TRBJ2-1; v_call: TRBV5-1; clone_size: few; cdr3_aa: CASSLDGLATYNEQFF; cdr3_nt: TGCGCCAGCAGCTTGGATGGACTAGCGACGTACAATGAGCAGTTCTTC
d_call: .; j_call: TRBJ1-2; v_call: TRBV28; clone_size: few; cdr3_aa: CASRAGLGYTF; cdr3_nt: TGTGCCAGCAGAGCAGGGCTTGGCTACACCTTC
d_call: TRBD2; j_call: TRBJ2-3; v_call: TRBV5-1; clone_size: few; cdr3_aa: CASSPPGGASTDTQYF; cdr3_nt: TGCGCCAGCAGCCCCCCGGGGGGGGCCAGCACAGATACGCAGTATTTT
d_call: .; j_call: TRBJ2-3; v_call: TRBV6-5; clone_size: .; cdr3_aa: CASSYAGQREDTQYF; cdr3_nt: TGTGCCAGCAGTTACGCGGGACAGCGGGAGGATACGCAGTATTTT
d_call: .; j_call: TRBJ1-1; v_call: TRBV5-5; clone_size: .; cdr3_aa: CASSLSLQEAFF; cdr3_nt: TGTGCCAGCAGCTTGAGTCTGCAGGAAGCTTTCTTT
d_call: .; j_call: TRBJ1-5; v_call: TRBV19; clone_size: .; cdr3_aa: CASSIDSGRNQPQHF; cdr3_nt: TGTGCCAGTAGTATAGACTCTGGGCGCAATCAGCCCCAGCATTTT
d_call: .; j_call: TRBJ1-1; v_call: TRBV7-9; clone_size: .; cdr3_aa: CASSLGGVEAFF; cdr3_nt: TGTGCCAGCAGCTTAGGAGGAGTTGAAGCTTTCTTT
d_call: .; j_call: TRBJ1-1; v_call: TRBV30; clone_size: .; cdr3_aa: CAWSPNQGTEAFF; cdr3_nt: TGTGCCTGGAGTCCCAATCAGGGCACTGAAGCTTTCTTT
d_call: TRBD1; j_call: TRBJ1-4; v_call: TRBV6-5; clone_size: few; cdr3_aa: CASSYSWTGNNEKLFF; cdr3_nt: TGTGCCAGCAGTTACTCCTGGACAGGGAATAATGAAAAACTGTTTTTT
d_call: TRBD1; j_call: TRBJ2-7; v_call: TRBV28; clone_size: few; cdr3_aa: CASSPLGDRGHEQYF; cdr3_nt: TGTGCCAGCAGTCCCCTAGGGGACAGGGGCCACGAGCAGTACTTC
d_call: .; j_call: TRBJ2-3; v_call: TRBV11-2; clone_size: .; cdr3_aa: CASSYTSTDTQYF; cdr3_nt: TGTGCCAGCAGCTATACTAGCACAGATACGCAGTATTTT
d_call: .; j_call: TRBJ2-7; v_call: TRBV10-3; clone_size: .; cdr3_aa: CAISESGQGTYEQYF; cdr3_nt: TGTGCCATCAGTGAGTCGGGGCAGGGCACTTACGAGCAGTACTTC
d_call: TRBD1; j_call: TRBJ2-5; v_call: TRBV9; clone_size: .; cdr3_aa: CASTRGQVGETQYF; cdr3_nt: TGTGCCAGCACCAGGGGACAGGTAGGGGAGACCCAGTACTTC
d_call: .; j_call: TRBJ1-3; v_call: TRBV27; clone_size: .; cdr3_aa: CASSFTGGNTIYF; cdr3_nt: TGTGCCAGCAGTTTTACGGGGGGAAACACCATATATTTT
d_call: .; j_call: TRBJ2-5; v_call: TRBV2; clone_size: few; cdr3_aa: CASSRRAGVETQYF; cdr3_nt: TGTGCCAGCAGTCGAAGGGCAGGGGTGGAGACCCAGTACTTC
d_call: .; j_call: TRBJ1-1; v_call: TRBV21-1; clone_size: .; cdr3_aa: CASSAKRNTEAFF; cdr3_nt: TGTGCCAGCAGCGCTAAGAGGAACACTGAAGCTTTCTTT
d_call: TRBD2; j_call: TRBJ2-5; v_call: TRBV30; clone_size: .; cdr3_aa: CAWSVGVLAGGGETQYF; cdr3_nt: TGTGCCTGGAGTGTAGGAGTCCTAGCGGGGGGGGGTGAGACCCAGTACTTC
d_call: .; j_call: TRBJ1-1; v_call: TRBV30; clone_size: few; cdr3_aa: CAWSALVDTEAFF; cdr3_nt: TGTGCCTGGAGTGCCCTGGTAGACACTGAAGCTTTCTTT
d_call: TRBD1; j_call: TRBJ1-1; v_call: TRBV7-9; clone_size: few; cdr3_aa: CASSQGQGATSTEAFF; cdr3_nt: TGTGCCAGCAGCCAAGGGCAGGGGGCGACGAGCACTGAAGCTTTCTTT
d_call: .; j_call: TRBJ2-1; v_call: TRBV7-9; clone_size: .; cdr3_aa: CASSSRPSGNEQFF; cdr3_nt: TGTGCCAGCAGCTCTAGACCTTCGGGGAATGAGCAGTTCTTC
d_call: TRBD1; j_call: TRBJ2-3; v_call: TRBV5-1; clone_size: few; cdr3_aa: CASSFLGGADTQYF; cdr3_nt: TGCGCCAGCAGCTTTTTAGGGGGCGCAGATACGCAGTATTTT
d_call: TRBD1; j_call: TRBJ1-4; v_call: TRBV25-1; clone_size: .; cdr3_aa: CASNGQEEKLFF; cdr3_nt: TGTGCCAGCAACGGACAGGAGGAAAAACTGTTTTTT
d_call: TRBD2; j_call: TRBJ2-1; v_call: TRBV5-6; clone_size: few; cdr3_aa: CASSSWTSDNEQFF; cdr3_nt: TGTGCCAGCAGCTCTTGGACTAGCGACAATGAGCAGTTCTTC
d_call: TRBD2; j_call: TRBJ2-7; v_call: TRBV5-6; clone_size: few; cdr3_aa: CASSLTIGLASYEQYF; cdr3_nt: TGTGCCAGCAGCTTAACCATCGGACTAGCTTCCTACGAGCAGTACTTC
d_call: TRBD2; j_call: TRBJ2-1; v_call: TRBV29-1; clone_size: few; cdr3_aa: CSHARGGGKNNEQFF; cdr3_nt: TGCAGCCATGCCCGGGGGGGCGGTAAAAACAATGAGCAGTTCTTC
d_call: TRBD2; j_call: TRBJ2-5; v_call: TRBV5-1; clone_size: few; cdr3_aa: CASSFTGGGEETQYF; cdr3_nt: TGCGCCAGCAGCTTCACGGGGGGTGGAGAAGAGACCCAGTACTTC
d_call: .; j_call: TRBJ2-7; v_call: TRBV6-6; clone_size: .; cdr3_aa: CASSALYEQYF; cdr3_nt: TGTGCCAGCAGTGCGCTGTACGAGCAGTACTTC
d_call: .; j_call: TRBJ1-4; v_call: TRBV11-2; clone_size: few; cdr3_aa: CASSLVGGEKLFF; cdr3_nt: TGTGCCAGCAGCTTAGTTGGAGGGGAAAAACTGTTTTTT
d_call: TRBD2; j_call: TRBJ2-3; v_call: TRBV2; clone_size: .; cdr3_aa: CASSLAGGFTDTQYF; cdr3_nt: TGTGCCAGCAGTCTAGCGGGAGGGTTCACAGATACGCAGTATTTT
d_call: TRBD2; j_call: TRBJ2-7; v_call: TRBV28; clone_size: few; cdr3_aa: CASSPLRIAGYGQYF; cdr3_nt: TGTGCCAGCAGTCCCTTAAGAATAGCGGGGTACGGGCAGTACTTC
d_call: TRBD2; j_call: TRBJ2-5; v_call: TRBV27; clone_size: few; cdr3_aa: CASRPLAGGQETQYF; cdr3_nt: TGTGCCAGCAGACCTTTAGCGGGAGGGCAAGAGACCCAGTACTTC
d_call: .; j_call: TRBJ2-5; v_call: TRBV11-3; clone_size: .; cdr3_aa: CASRQTGQETQYF; cdr3_nt: TGTGCCAGCAGACAGACAGGTCAAGAGACCCAGTACTTC
d_call: .; j_call: TRBJ2-7; v_call: TRBV28; clone_size: few; cdr3_aa: CASSLFPNEQYF; cdr3_nt: TGTGCCAGCAGTTTATTCCCCAACGAGCAGTACTTC
d_call: .; j_call: TRBJ1-2; v_call: TRBV9; clone_size: few; cdr3_aa: CASSGDRPNGYTF; cdr3_nt: TGTGCCAGCAGCGGAGACAGACCTAATGGCTACACCTTC
d_call: TRBD1; j_call: TRBJ2-7; v_call: TRBV13; clone_size: .; cdr3_aa: CASSSGTGVGEQYF; cdr3_nt: TGTGCCAGCAGCTCAGGGACAGGGGTTGGCGAGCAGTACTTC
d_call: .; j_call: TRBJ1-2; v_call: TRBV7-9; clone_size: .; cdr3_aa: CASSLAQGPGYTF; cdr3_nt: TGTGCCAGCAGCTTGGCGCAGGGCCCAGGCTACACCTTC
d_call: .; j_call: TRBJ1-5; v_call: TRBV5-1; clone_size: few; cdr3_aa: CASSLGPEQPQHF; cdr3_nt: TGCGCCAGCAGCTTGGGGCCAGAACAGCCCCAGCATTTT
d_call: .; j_call: TRBJ2-1; v_call: TRBV9; clone_size: .; cdr3_aa: CASSSGGASLSSYNEQFF; cdr3_nt: TGTGCCAGCAGCTCCGGAGGGGCTAGCTTGAGCTCCTACAATGAGCAGTTCTTC
d_call: .; j_call: TRBJ1-4; v_call: TRBV6-1; clone_size: many; cdr3_aa: CASSERVEKLFF; cdr3_nt: TGTGCCAGCAGTGAACGGGTTGAAAAACTGTTTTTT
d_call: TRBD2; j_call: TRBJ2-2; v_call: TRBV7-3; clone_size: few; cdr3_aa: CASSYNSGGVAGELFF; cdr3_nt: TGTGCCAGCAGTTACAATAGCGGGGGGGTCGCCGGGGAGCTGTTTTTT
d_call: .; j_call: TRBJ1-1; v_call: TRBV5-1; clone_size: few; cdr3_aa: CASSSGGQLNTEAFF; cdr3_nt: TGCGCCAGCAGCTCGGGAGGGCAACTGAACACTGAAGCTTTCTTT
d_call: TRBD1; j_call: TRBJ1-1; v_call: TRBV15; clone_size: .; cdr3_aa: CATSDPGGAGVGNTEAFF; cdr3_nt: TGTGCCACCAGCGACCCAGGGGGCGCCGGCGTTGGGAACACTGAAGCTTTCTTT
d_call: TRBD2; j_call: TRBJ2-5; v_call: TRBV5-1; clone_size: few; cdr3_aa: CASSSGTSWGETQYF; cdr3_nt: TGCGCCAGCAGCAGCGGGACTAGCTGGGGAGAGACCCAGTACTTC